This TCR beta chain is drawn from a study of T cells in Graves' hyperthyroidism and ophthalmopathy. Reasons for excluding patients were uncontrolled infection, other autoimmune disease, pregnancy or lactation. Clinical symptoms, serum thyroxine, TRAb, thyroid ultrasound and orbital computed tomography established diagnosis. It was RNA transcripts that yielded the amplified TCR beta CDR3 regions. In the first-round RT-PCR of the TCR CDR3, the HTBI primer set was used. TCRdb redid the calling of the multiplex PCR reads with MiXCR, one entry per CDR3 protein. The repertoire holds more than 500,000 distinct CDR3 sequences, with 14% to 15% as singletons. Findings and caveats of the study: Median prediction lead before ophthalmopathy onset was 6.5 months with the model. Stable hyperthyroidism was separated from ophthalmopathy by a model based on 13 V-J features.

As concerns this clonotype: Its antigen is unknown.

This CDR3 contains 15 residues. The germline V gene has CDR1 SGHNT and CDR2 YYREEE (reference sequence). V was pared by 0 bases and J by 4 bases, with 13 bases between. The sample comprised blood. The sequence derives from a woman in her thirties or forties with Graves' ophthalmopathy. The rearrangement links TRBV5-4 to TRBJ1-1; D is ambiguous. The CDR3 here is CASSLVPGSTTEAFF. As DNA, the CDR3 is TGTGCCAGCAGCTTGGTCCCAGGATCCACCACTGAAGCTTTCTTT.